A single sample gave rise to the 25 T cell receptor beta chains below, sequenced in a study of T cell changes during pregnancy in multiple sclerosis. Clones were read by immunoSEQ multiplex PCR, and TCRdb kept only the in-frame ones, dropping some. The sample lists more than 65,000 clones; about 95% were seen once. The input for sequencing was peripheral blood, taken in the second trimester of pregnancy. The source of these receptors is a female donor with multiple sclerosis, enrolled in a pregnancy study.

The J gene is TRBJ2-1, the V gene TRBV28, with TRBD1 identical over 12 bases. Germline CDR1 and CDR2: MDHEN and SYDVKM. Trimming removed 6 bases from V and 6 bases from J; junction bases left unmatched: 9. The CDR3 is made up of 16 amino acids. Here the CDR3 reads CASSPFRDRGRNEQFF. In nucleotides, the CDR3 is TGTGCCAGCAGCCCGTTCAGGGACAGGGGGCGCAATGAGCAGTTCTTC.

This clone appeared a single time. The genes are TRBV6-1 and TRBJ2-3, with 10 bases matching TRBD1. The CDR3 is made up of 15 amino acids. With 4 bases clipped from V and 3 bases from J, the junction kept 4 bases outside the gene matches. CDR1 and CDR2 from the germline V gene are MNHNS and SASEGT. The chain's CDR3 is CASSVGQGDTDTQYF. For the CDR3, the DNA is TGTGCCAGCAGTGTTGGACAGGGGGATACAGATACGCAGTATTTT.

As DNA, the CDR3 is TGTGCCAGCAGCTGGGACTACACCAATGAGCAGTTCTTC. Its protein is CASSWDYTNEQFF. The V gene is TRBV7-9, the J gene TRBJ2-1, with 7 nucleotides matching TRBD2. The CDR3 has 13 amino acids. CDR1 is SEHNR, CDR2 FQNEAQ, per germline (reference sequence). V was clipped by 4 bases and J by 6 bases; unmatched bases: 3.

The chain carries TRBV5-1 and TRBJ2-1; 14 nucleotides align to TRBD2. Per germline, CDR1 SGHRS and CDR2 YFSETQ. V lost 4 bases to trimming and J lost 0 bases; unmatched junction nucleotides: 9. This CDR3 is built from 19 residues. This CDR3 reads CASSPGLAGGRSSYNEQFF. CDR3 in DNA: TGCGCCAGCAGCCCCGGACTAGCGGGAGGTAGGAGCTCCTACAATGAGCAGTTCTTC.

CDR3: CASSLAPGSGETQYF. The CDR3 DNA is TGCGCCAGCAGCTTGGCCCCAGGATCTGGAGAGACCCAGTACTTC. The gene calls are TRBV5-1 and TRBJ2-5; D is ambiguous. Germline values: CDR1 SGHRS, CDR2 YFSETQ. V was cut by 0 bases and J by 4 bases, with 13 bases left in between. The CDR3 extends over 15 amino acids.

This chain joins TRBV27 and TRBJ2-7, with 9 bases aligning to TRBD1. After removal of 2 bases from V and 2 bases from J, the junction contained 4 bases not matched to a gene. The germline CDR1 and CDR2 sequences are MNHEY and SMNVEV (reference sequence). This CDR3 contains 15 residues. CDR3 coding DNA: TGTGCCAGCAGTTTACCCGGGACAGGGACCTACGAGCAGTACTTC. It specifies CASSLPGTGTYEQYF.

Note on this clone: Other nucleotide sequences in the sample specify the same CDR3. The V gene is TRBV9, the J gene TRBJ1-1, with D tentatively TRBD1 (6 bases). V was clipped by 2 bases and J by 0 bases, with 8 bases between them. This CDR3 spans 14 amino acids. Germline V gene lookup returns CDR1 SGDLS and CDR2 YYNGEE. DNA of the CDR3: TGTGCCAGCAGCGTCGGACAGCTGAACACTGAAGCTTTCTTT. Translation: CASSVGQLNTEAFF.

This clone was observed a single time. The chain employs TRBV19 and TRBJ1-5; D remains unclear. With 8 bases removed from V and 7 bases from J, the gap between germline ends came to 15 bases. The CDR3 sequence is 13 residues long. CDR1 is LNHDA, CDR2 SQIVND, per germline (reference sequence). CDR3 DNA: TGTGCCAGTTCCCCGAGAGGGCGCCAGCCCCAGCATTTT. Translated, it gives CASSPRGRQPQHF.

J is TRBJ2-1 and V is TRBV11-3, with D possibly TRBD2 on 6 matching bases. Looked up from germline, CDR1 is SGHNT and CDR2 is YENEEA. This CDR3 comprises 17 residues. V was clipped by 7 bases and J by 8 bases, with 27 bases between them. DNA for the CDR3: TGTGCCAGCACCAACCCCCCACACCGGGAGAGTGAGGATGAGCAGTTCTTC. Amino acids: CASTNPPHRESEDEQFF.

This chain connects TRBV4-2 to TRBJ2-1; maybe TRBD1 (7 bases). V dropped 4 bases and J dropped 5 bases, with 15 bases sitting between them. The CDR3 is 15 residues long. CDR1 LGHNA and CDR2 YNFKEQ come from the germline V gene. CDR3 region: CASSPQGRGHNEQFF. The CDR3 DNA reads as TGTGCCAGCAGCCCACAGGGGCGGGGCCACAATGAGCAGTTCTTC.

This chain joins TRBV5-5 and TRBJ1-1; 8 nucleotides line up with TRBD1. This CDR3 is 18 amino acids long. Germline CDR1 and CDR2: SGHKS and YYEKEE (reference sequence). V was pared by 1 base and J by 1 base, with 12 bases of the junction left unmatched. The CDR3: CASSLQSTRTGRNTEAFF. CDR3 DNA sequence: TGTGCCAGCAGCTTGCAGTCCACCAGGACAGGGAGGAACACTGAAGCTTTCTTT.

As DNA, the CDR3 is TGCGCCAGCAGCCGGACTCCGGGACTAGAATACAATGAGCAGTTCTTC. Encoded protein: CASSRTPGLEYNEQFF. The chain uses TRBV4-1 and TRBJ2-1; 8 bases fit TRBD2. The CDR3 has 16 residues. The germline V gene encodes CDR1 MGHRA and CDR2 YSYEKL. The V segment lost 4 bases and the J segment 4 bases; nucleotides outside the gene matches: 9.

This clone was recorded a few times. The rearrangement joins TRBV6-1 to TRBJ2-2, with 7 bases fitting TRBD2. Germline-derived CDR1 and CDR2 are MNHNS and SASEGT. V gave up 6 bases and J gave up 3 bases; unmatched junction bases: 4. CDR3 size: 14 residues. The CDR3 DNA follows: TGTGCCAGCAGGGGAGGGAGGGACACCGGGGAGCTGTTTTTT. It encodes CASRGGRDTGELFF.

The rearrangement joins TRBV27 to TRBJ2-1, with 8 nucleotides matching TRBD2. The CDR3 is made up of 15 amino acids. CDR1 and CDR2 (germline): MNHEY, SMNVEV (reference sequence). The V and J ends lost 5 bases and 0 bases, in that order; junction bases with no gene match: 3. The CDR3 loop is CASSKSGSSYNEQFF. The DNA of the CDR3 is TGTGCCAGCAGTAAGAGCGGGAGCTCCTACAATGAGCAGTTCTTC.

The table lists this clone with a count of one. V is TRBV14 and J is TRBJ2-5, with 7 positions matching TRBD2. Germline V gives CDR1 SGHDN, CDR2 FVKESK. V was clipped by 1 base and J by 0 bases; unmatched bases: 8. This CDR3 has 17 residues. The CDR3 sequence is CASSQGLASLYQETQYF. As DNA, the CDR3 is TGTGCCAGCAGCCAAGGACTAGCAAGCCTGTACCAAGAGACCCAGTACTTC.

This clone was detected once. This rearrangement joins TRBV6-5 to TRBJ2-2; D may be TRBD1 (6 bases). CDR1 is MNHEY and CDR2 is SVGAGI in the germline V gene. CDR3 length equals 16 residues. V lost 4 bases, J lost 0 bases, and 12 bases lay in between. The CDR3 nucleotides are TGTGCCAGCAGTTTACAGACAGGTTCGAACACCGGGGAGCTGTTTTTT. It translates to CASSLQTGSNTGELFF.

The rearrangement uses TRBV11-2 and TRBJ2-3; D perhaps matches TRBD2 (5 bases). This CDR3 region has 13 residues. Germline lookup yields CDR1 SGHAT and CDR2 FQNNGV. Trimming cost V 0 bases and J 5 bases, with 6 bases left between them. CDR3 bases: TGTGCCAGCAGCTTAGAGGGAGAAGATACGCAGTATTTT. This sequence encodes CASSLEGEDTQYF.

This sequence joins TRBV29-1 and TRBJ2-7; TRBD2 matches 7 bases. Germline loops: CDR1 SQVTM, CDR2 ANQGSEA. After removal of 1 base from V and 6 bases from J, the junction contained 3 bases not matched to a gene. The CDR3 is 12 amino acids. As DNA, the CDR3 is TGCAGCGTTGAAGTGGGGGGGGGCGAGCAGTACTTC. It specifies CSVEVGGGEQYF.

This chain connects TRBV27 to TRBJ2-2; 7 bases fit TRBD1. J was trimmed by 7 bases and V by 5 bases; bases with no gene match: 7. The germline V gene encodes CDR1 MNHEY and CDR2 SMNVEV (reference sequence). The CDR3 is made up of 14 amino acids. CDR3 sequence reads: CASSQTGVGGELFF. CDR3 sequence (DNA): TGTGCCAGCAGTCAAACAGGGGTGGGCGGGGAGCTGTTTTTT.

This chain connects TRBV6-5 to TRBJ2-1, with TRBD2 identical over 8 bases. Per the germline V gene, CDR1 is MNHEY and CDR2 is SVGAGI. This CDR3 is built from 14 residues. The V and J ends lost 6 bases and 0 bases, in that order; junction bases with no gene match: 1. For the CDR3, the DNA is TGTGCCAGCAGGACTAGCGACTCCTACAATGAGCAGTTCTTC. Protein: CASRTSDSYNEQFF.

This chain joins TRBV5-1 and TRBJ2-2; 8 nucleotides line up with TRBD2. Per the germline V gene, CDR1 is SGHRS and CDR2 is YFSETQ. This CDR3 comprises 14 residues. V lost 8 bases and J lost 0; bases outside the gene matches: 3. CDR3 bases: TGCGCCAGTCGGACTAGCCCGAACACCGGGGAGCTGTTTTTT. It specifies CASRTSPNTGELFF.

This clone was observed once. This rearrangement joins TRBV6-5 to TRBJ2-6; D is undetermined. This CDR3 has 13 amino acids. The germline V and J ends were trimmed by 6 bases and 0 bases, with 3 bases remaining between them. The germline V gene encodes CDR1 MNHEY and CDR2 SVGAGI. CDR3 loop: CASSISGANVLTF. The DNA of the CDR3 is TGTGCCAGCAGCATCTCTGGGGCCAACGTCCTGACTTTC.

The chain links TRBV11-2 to TRBJ1-2; D remains unclear. V lost 1 base and J lost 1, with 7 bases in between. The CDR3 covers 14 residues. Germline loops: CDR1 SGHAT, CDR2 FQNNGV. The CDR3 reads CASSLVQYNYGYTF. CDR3 bases: TGTGCCAGCAGCTTAGTTCAGTATAACTATGGCTACACCTTC.

This clone was recorded a few times. The CDR3: CASSSTSGSYEQYF. Written as DNA, the CDR3 is TGTGCCAGCAGTTCAACTAGCGGGAGCTACGAGCAGTACTTC. The chain employs TRBV27 and TRBJ2-7; 11 nucleotides line up with TRBD2. The J segment lost 3 bases and the V segment lost 4 bases, leaving 2 bases of the junction unmatched. The CDR3 totals 14 residues. The germline CDR1 and CDR2 sequences are MNHEY and SMNVEV (reference sequence).

CDR3 in amino acids: CASSSSGVPTDTQYF. The CDR3 DNA reads as TGTGCCAGCAGTTCTTCAGGGGTCCCCACGGATACGCAGTATTTT. V is TRBV2 and J is TRBJ2-3; D is perhaps TRBD1 (6 bases). The V and J ends lost 5 bases and 6 bases respectively, with 18 bases between them. Germline V lookup: CDR1 SNHLY, CDR2 FYNNEI. The CDR3 totals 15 residues.